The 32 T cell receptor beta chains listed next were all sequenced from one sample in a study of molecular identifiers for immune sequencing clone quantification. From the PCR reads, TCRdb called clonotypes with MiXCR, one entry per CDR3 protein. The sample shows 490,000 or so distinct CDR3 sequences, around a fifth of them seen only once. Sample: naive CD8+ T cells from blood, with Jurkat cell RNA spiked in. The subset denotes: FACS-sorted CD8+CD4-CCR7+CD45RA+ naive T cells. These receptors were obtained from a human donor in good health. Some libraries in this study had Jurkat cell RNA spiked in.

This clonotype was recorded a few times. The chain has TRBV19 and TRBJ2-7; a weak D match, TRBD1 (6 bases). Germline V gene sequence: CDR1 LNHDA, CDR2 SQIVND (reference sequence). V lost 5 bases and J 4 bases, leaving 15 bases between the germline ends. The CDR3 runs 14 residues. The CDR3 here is CASSAAETGYEQYF. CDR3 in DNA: TGTGCCAGTAGTGCCGCGGAGACAGGTTACGAGCAGTACTTC.

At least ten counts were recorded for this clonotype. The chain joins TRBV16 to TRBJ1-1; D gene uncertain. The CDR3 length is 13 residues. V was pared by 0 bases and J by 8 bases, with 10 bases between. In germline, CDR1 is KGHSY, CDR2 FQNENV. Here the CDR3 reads CASSQSLREEAFF. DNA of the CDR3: TGTGCCAGCAGCCAATCGTTACGGGAAGAAGCTTTCTTT. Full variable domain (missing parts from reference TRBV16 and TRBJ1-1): GEEVAQTPKHLVRGEGQKAKLYCAPIKGHSYVFWYQQVLKNEFKFLISFQNENVFDETGMPKERFSAKCLPNSPCSLEIQATKLEDSAVYFCASSQSLREEAFFGQGTRLTVV.

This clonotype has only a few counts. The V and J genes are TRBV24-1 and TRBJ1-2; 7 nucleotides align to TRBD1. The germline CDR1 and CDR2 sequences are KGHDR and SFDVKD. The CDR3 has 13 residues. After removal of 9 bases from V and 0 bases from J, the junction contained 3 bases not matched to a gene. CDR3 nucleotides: TGTGCCACCCGGGACAGCTCTAACTATGGCTACACCTTC. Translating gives CATRDSSNYGYTF.

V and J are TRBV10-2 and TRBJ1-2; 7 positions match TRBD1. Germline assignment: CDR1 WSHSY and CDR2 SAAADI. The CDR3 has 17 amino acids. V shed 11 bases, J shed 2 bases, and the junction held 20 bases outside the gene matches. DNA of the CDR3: TGCGCCCCTTACGACCCTACACCGGGACAGCCAAACTATGGCTACACCTTC. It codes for CAPYDPTPGQPNYGYTF.

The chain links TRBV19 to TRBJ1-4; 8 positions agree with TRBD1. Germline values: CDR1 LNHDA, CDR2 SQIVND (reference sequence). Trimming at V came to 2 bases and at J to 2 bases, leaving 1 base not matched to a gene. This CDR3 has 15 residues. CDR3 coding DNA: TGTGCCAGTAGTATACCAGGGGGCACTAATGAAAAACTGTTTTTT. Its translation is CASSIPGGTNEKLFF.

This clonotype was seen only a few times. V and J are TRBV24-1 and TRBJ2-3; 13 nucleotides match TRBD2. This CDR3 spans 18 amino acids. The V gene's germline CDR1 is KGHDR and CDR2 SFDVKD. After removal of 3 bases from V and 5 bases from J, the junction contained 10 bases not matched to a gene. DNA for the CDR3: TGTGCCACCAGTGATCCACTATCGACTAGCGGGAGGCTAGATACGCAGTATTTT. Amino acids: CATSDPLSTSGRLDTQYF.

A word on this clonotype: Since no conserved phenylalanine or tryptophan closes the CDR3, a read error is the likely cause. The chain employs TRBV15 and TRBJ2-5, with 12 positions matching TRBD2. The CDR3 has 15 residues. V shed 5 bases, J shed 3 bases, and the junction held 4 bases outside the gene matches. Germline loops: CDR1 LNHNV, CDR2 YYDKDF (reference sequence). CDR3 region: CATSERLAGEETQYL. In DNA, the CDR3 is TGTGCCACCAGCGAAAGACTAGCGGGAGAAGAGACCCAGTACCTC.

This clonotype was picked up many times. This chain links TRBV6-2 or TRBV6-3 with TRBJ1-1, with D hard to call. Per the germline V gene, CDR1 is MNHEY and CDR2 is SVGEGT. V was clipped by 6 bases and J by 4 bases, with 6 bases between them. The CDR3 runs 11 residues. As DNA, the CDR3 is TGTGCCAGCAGCTACATCACTGAAGCTTTCTTT. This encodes CASSYITEAFF.

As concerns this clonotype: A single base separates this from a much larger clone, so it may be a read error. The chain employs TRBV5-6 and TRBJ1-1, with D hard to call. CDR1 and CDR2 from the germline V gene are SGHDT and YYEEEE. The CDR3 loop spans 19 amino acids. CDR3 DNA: TGTGCCAGCAGCTCCGAGGGAATTGGCGGGAATGAAGTGAACACTGAAGCTTTATTT. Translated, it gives CASSSEGIGGNEVNTEALF.

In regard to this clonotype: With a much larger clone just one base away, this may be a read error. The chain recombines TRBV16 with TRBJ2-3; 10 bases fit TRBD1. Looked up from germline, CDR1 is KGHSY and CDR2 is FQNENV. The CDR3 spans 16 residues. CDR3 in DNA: TGTGCCAGCAGCCAATTGACAGGGGGCGCGACAGATGCGCAGTATTTT. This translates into CASSQLTGGATDAQYF. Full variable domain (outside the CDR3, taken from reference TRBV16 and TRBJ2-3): GEEVAQTPKHLVRGEGQKAKLYCAPIKGHSYVFWYQQVLKNEFKFLISFQNENVFDETGMPKERFSAKCLPNSPCSLEIQATKLEDSAVYFCASSQLTGGATDAQYFGPGTRLTVL.

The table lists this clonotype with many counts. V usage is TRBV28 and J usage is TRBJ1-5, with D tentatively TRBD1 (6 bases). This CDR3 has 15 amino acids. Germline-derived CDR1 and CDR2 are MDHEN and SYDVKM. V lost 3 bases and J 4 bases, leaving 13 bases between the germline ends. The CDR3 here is CASSFRRGVNQPQHF. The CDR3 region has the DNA TGTGCCAGCAGTTTCCGCAGGGGAGTAAATCAGCCCCAGCATTTT.

Here the CDR3 reads CASSQGNAGYKSETQYF. The CDR3 bases are TGCGCCAGCAGCCAAGGGAACGCGGGATACAAAAGCGAGACCCAGTACTTC. This chain uses TRBV4-1 with TRBJ2-5; D may be TRBD2 (6 bases). Germline V lookup: CDR1 MGHRA, CDR2 YSYEKL. Trimming shortened V by 1 base and J by 5 bases, and 20 bases separated the two germline ends. The CDR3 runs 17 residues.

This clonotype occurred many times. CDR3 nucleotides: TGTGCCTGGAGTGTACAGGGCAGCCCTTATCAGCCCCAGCATTTT. Amino acids: CAWSVQGSPYQPQHF. This chain uses TRBV30 with TRBJ1-5, with D perhaps matching TRBD1 (6 bases). The CDR3 contains 15 residues. Germline CDR1 and CDR2: GTSNPN and SVGIG (reference sequence). V lost 0 bases and J lost 5, with 14 bases in between. Complete variable domain (other parts from reference TRBV30 and TRBJ1-5): SQTIHQWPATLVQPVGSPLSLECTVEGTSNPNLYWYRQAAGRGLQLLFYSVGIGQISSEVPQNLSASRPQDRQFILSSKKLLLSDSGFYLCAWSVQGSPYQPQHFGDGTRLSIL.

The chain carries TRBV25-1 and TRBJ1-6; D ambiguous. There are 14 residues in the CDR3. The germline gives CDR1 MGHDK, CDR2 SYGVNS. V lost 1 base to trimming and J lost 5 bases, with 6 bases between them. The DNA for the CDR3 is TGTGCCAGCAGTGAATTCAGTCATAATTCACCCCTCCACTTT. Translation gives CASSEFSHNSPLHF.

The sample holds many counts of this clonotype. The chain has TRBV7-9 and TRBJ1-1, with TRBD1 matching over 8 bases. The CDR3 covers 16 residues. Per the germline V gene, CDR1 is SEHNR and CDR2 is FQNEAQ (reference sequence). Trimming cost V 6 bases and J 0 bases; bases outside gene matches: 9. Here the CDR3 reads CASRSDRGRVNTEAFF. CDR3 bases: TGTGCCAGCAGATCTGACAGGGGAAGAGTGAACACTGAAGCTTTCTTT.

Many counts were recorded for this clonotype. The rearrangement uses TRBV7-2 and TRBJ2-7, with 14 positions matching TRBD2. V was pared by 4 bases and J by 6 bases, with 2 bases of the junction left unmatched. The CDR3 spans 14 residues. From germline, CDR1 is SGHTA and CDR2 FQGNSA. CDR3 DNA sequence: TGTGCCAGCAGCTCGGGACTAGCGGGGGTCGAGCAGTACTTC. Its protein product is CASSSGLAGVEQYF.

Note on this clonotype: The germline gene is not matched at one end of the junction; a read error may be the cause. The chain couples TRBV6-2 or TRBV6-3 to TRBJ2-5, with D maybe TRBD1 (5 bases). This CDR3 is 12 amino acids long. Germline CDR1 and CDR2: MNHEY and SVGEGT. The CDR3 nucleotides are TGTGCCGGCAGTTATGACTTGGGGCCCCAGTACTTC. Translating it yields CAGSYDLGPQYF.

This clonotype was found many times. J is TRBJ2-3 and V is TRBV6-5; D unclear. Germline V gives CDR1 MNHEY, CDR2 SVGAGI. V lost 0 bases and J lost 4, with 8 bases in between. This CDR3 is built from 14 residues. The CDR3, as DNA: TGTGCCAGCAGTTACTCGAGATTCCCAGATACGCAGTATTTT. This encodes CASSYSRFPDTQYF.

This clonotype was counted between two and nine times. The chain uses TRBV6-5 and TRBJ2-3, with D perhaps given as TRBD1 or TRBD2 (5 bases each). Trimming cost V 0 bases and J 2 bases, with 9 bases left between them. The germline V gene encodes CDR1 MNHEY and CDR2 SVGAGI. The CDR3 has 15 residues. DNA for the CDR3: TGTGCCAGCAGTTACTCGGGGACGGCCACAGATACGCAGTATTTT. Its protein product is CASSYSGTATDTQYF.

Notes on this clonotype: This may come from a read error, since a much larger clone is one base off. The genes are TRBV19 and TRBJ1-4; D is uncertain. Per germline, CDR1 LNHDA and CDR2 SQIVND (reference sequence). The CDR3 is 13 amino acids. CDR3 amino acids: CVSYDFYDEKLFF. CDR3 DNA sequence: TGTGTCAGTTATGACTTCTACGATGAAAAACTGTTTTTT. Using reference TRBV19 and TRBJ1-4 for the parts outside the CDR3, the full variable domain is DGGITQSPKYLFRKEGQNVTLSCEQNLNHDAMYWYRQDPGQGLRLIYYSQIVNDFQKGDIAEGYSVSREKKESFPLTVTSAQKNPTAFYLCVSYDFYDEKLFFGSGTQLSVL.

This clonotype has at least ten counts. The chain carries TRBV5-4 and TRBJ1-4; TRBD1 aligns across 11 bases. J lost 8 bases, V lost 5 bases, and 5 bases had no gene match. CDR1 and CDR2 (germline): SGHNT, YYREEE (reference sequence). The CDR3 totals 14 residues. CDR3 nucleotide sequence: TGTGCCAGCAGAGACCGGGACAGGGGGGAAAAACTGTTTTTT. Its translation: CASRDRDRGEKLFF.

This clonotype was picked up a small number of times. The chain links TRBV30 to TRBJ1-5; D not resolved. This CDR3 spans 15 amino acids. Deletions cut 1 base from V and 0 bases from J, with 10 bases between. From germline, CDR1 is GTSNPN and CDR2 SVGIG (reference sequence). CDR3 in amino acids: CAWSATEYSNQPQHF. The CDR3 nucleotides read TGTGCCTGGAGTGCGACCGAGTATAGCAATCAGCCCCAGCATTTT.

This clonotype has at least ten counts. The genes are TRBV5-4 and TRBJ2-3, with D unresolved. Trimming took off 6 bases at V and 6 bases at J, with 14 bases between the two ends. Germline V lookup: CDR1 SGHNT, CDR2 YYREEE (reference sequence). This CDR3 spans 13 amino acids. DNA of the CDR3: TGTGCCAGCACCCACCTCTCGCAGGATACGCAGTATTTT. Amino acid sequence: CASTHLSQDTQYF.

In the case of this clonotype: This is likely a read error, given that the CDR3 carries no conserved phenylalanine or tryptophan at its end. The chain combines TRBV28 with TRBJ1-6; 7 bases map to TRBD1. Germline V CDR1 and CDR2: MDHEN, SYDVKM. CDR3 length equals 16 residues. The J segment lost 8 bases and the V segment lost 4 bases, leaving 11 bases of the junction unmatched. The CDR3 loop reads CASSSSDRPSDSPLHL. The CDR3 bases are TGTGCCAGCAGTTCCTCGGACAGGCCGAGTGATTCACCCCTCCACCTT.

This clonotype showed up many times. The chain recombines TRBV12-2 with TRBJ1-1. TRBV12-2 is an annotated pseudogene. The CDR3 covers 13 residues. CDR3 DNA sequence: TGTGCAAGTCGCTTAGGGAGGGTGTACGAAGCTTTCTTT. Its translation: CASRLGRVYEAFF.

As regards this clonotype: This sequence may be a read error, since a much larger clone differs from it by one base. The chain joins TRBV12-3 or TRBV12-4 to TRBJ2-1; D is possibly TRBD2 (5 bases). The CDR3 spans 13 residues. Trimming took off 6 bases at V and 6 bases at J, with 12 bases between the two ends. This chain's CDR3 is CASSLAPLNEQFF. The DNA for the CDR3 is TGTGCCAGCAGCCTAGCCCCCCTCAATGAGCAGTTCTTC.

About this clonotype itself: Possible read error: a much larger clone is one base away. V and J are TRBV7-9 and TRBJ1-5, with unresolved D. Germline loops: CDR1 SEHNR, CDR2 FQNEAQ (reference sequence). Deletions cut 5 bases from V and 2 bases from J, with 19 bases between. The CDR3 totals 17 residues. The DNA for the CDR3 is TGTGCCAGCAGCCTTAAAACGACAAGGCGAGGCAATCAGCCCCAGCATTTT. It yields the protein CASSLKTTRRGNQPQHF.

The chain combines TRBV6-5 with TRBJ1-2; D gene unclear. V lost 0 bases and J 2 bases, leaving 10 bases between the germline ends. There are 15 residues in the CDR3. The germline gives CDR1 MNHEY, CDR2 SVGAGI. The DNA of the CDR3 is TGTGCCAGCAGTTACTCGAGAGGAGTGAACTATGGCTACACCTTC. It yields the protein CASSYSRGVNYGYTF.

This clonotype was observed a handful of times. The CDR3 DNA sequence: TGCGCCAGCAGCTTGGACCCTGGAGAGATCTACGAGCAGTACTTC. Its translation is CASSLDPGEIYEQYF. The chain is built from TRBV5-1 and TRBJ2-7; no firm D call. V was trimmed by 0 bases and J by 3 bases, leaving 13 bases between them. Germline CDR1 and CDR2: SGHRS and YFSETQ. This CDR3 comprises 15 residues.

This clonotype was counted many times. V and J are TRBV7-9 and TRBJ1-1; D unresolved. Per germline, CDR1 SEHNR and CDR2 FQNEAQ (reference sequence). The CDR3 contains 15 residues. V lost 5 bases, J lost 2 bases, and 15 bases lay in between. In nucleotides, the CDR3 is TGTGCCAGCAGCGGATCGAAACACGGAAACACTGAAGCTTTCTTT. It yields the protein CASSGSKHGNTEAFF. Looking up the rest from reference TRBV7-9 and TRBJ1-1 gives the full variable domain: DTGVSQNPRHKITKRGQNVTFRCDPISEHNRLYWYRQTLGQGPEFLTYFQNEAQLEKSRLLSDRFSAERPKGSFSTLEIQRTEQGDSAMYLCASSGSKHGNTEAFFGQGTRLTVV.

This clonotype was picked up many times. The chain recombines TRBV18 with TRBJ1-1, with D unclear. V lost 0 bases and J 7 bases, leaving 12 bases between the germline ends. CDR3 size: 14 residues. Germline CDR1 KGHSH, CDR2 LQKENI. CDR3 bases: TGTGCCAGCTCACCACCGGCTAATAATCATGAAGCTTTCTTT. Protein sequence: CASSPPANNHEAFF. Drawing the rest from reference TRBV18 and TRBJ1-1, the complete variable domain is NAGVMQNPRHLVRRRGQEARLRCSPMKGHSHVYWYRQLPEEGLKFMVYLQKENIIDESGMPKERFSAEFPKEGPSILRIQQVVRGDSAAYFCASSPPANNHEAFFGQGTRLTVV.

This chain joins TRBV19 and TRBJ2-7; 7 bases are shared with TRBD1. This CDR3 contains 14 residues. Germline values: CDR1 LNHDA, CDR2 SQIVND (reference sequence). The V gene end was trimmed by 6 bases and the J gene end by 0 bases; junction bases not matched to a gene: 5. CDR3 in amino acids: CASRETGSSYEQYF. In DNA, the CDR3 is TGTGCCAGTAGAGAGACAGGGTCCTCCTACGAGCAGTACTTC.